The clone carrying this TCR beta chain was observed once. Its specificity is not known. The data were taken from a study of OX40 agonist ivuxolimab in advanced cancers. About the research overall: With a range of 23 to 79, age averaged about 59 years, and about 80% were male. Study-level findings and limits: There was clonal expansion of CD4+ and CD8+ blood T cells by week 6 at 0.1 to 3.0 mg/kg. More expanded clones were seen, on average, in CD8+ T cells than in CD4+.

Profiled with immunoSEQ multiplex PCR; TCRdb holds only in-frame clones, not every one. The sample has about 76,000 clones, approximately 83% seen once. J was trimmed by 7 bases and V by 3 bases; bases with no gene match: 7. Germline V gene data show CDR1 as LNHDA and CDR2 as SQIVND (reference sequence). This CDR3 has 15 residues. Patients were excluded for autoimmune disease history or systemic immunosuppression. This chain joins TRBV19 and TRBJ2-1; 9 positions agree with TRBD2. This TCR was recovered from an adult with an advanced solid tumor such as melanoma, head and neck, liver or kidney cancer. The starting material was CD4+ or CD8+ T cells sorted from blood, obtained in a trial of the OX40 agonist ivuxolimab. The CDR3 region has the DNA TGTGCCAGTAGTATCCTAGCGGGGCTAGGTAATGAGCAGTTCTTC. This codes for CASSILAGLGNEQFF.